The clone carrying this T cell receptor beta chain has only one observation. What it recognizes is unknown. These data are taken from a study of OX40 agonist ivuxolimab in advanced cancers. Overall study context: Ivuxolimab was administered intravenously to patients at 0.01 to 10 mg/kg every 2 weeks. Patients with prior anti-PD-1, anti-PD-L1 or anti-CTLA-4 therapy were eligible; 40% had some. Partial responses were achieved by three patients: one hepatocellular carcinoma, two cutaneous melanoma.

Study-level results: Low normalized clonal expansion also occurred in some nonresponding patients.

TCRdb's table, derived via immunoSEQ multiplex PCR, lists solely in-frame clones and lacks some. The sample lists roughly 65,000 clones, almost 90% occurring once. The V end was cut by 5 bases, the J end by 5 bases, with 16 bases between. Germline loops: CDR1 MNHEY, CDR2 SMNVEV (reference sequence). The CDR3 consists of 15 residues. The J gene is TRBJ2-1, the V gene TRBV27; a weak D match, TRBD2 (6 bases). This TCR came from an adult with an advanced solid tumor such as melanoma, head and neck, liver or kidney cancer. The sequenced sample was CD4+ or CD8+ T cells sorted from blood, obtained in a trial of the OX40 agonist ivuxolimab. This CDR3 reads CASSPLAKGDNEQFF. CDR3 bases: TGTGCCAGCAGTCCTCTAGCGAAAGGGGACAATGAGCAGTTCTTC.